Described below is a single T cell receptor beta chain sequence and its context. Per germline, CDR1 SGDLS and CDR2 YYNGEE. With 4 bases clipped from V and 8 bases from J, the junction kept 8 bases outside the gene matches. The CDR3 runs to 15 residues. The sample belongs to a study of cytomegalovirus exposure and HLA in healthy donors. PCR was performed using 60 Vbeta and 13 Jbeta primers. TCRdb keeps only in-frame clones here, not all; method: immunoSEQ multiplex PCR. The record lists tens of thousands of clones, of which the ten most abundant hold around 2.5%. The sample consisted of PBMCs. The sequence was collected from a middle-aged man in good health and CMV-seronegative. This chain joins TRBV9 and TRBJ2-2; 10 bases are shared with TRBD2. The chain's CDR3 is CASSPGLAEVGELFF. CDR3 DNA: TGTGCCAGCAGCCCCGGACTAGCGGAAGTGGGGGAGCTGTTTTTT. The whole variable domain, filled in from reference TRBV9 and TRBJ2-2, reads DSGVTQTPKHLITATGQRVTLRCSPRSGDLSVYWYQQSLDQGLQFLIQYYNGEERAKGNILERFSAQQFPDLHSELNLSSLELGDSALYFCASSPGLAEVGELFFGEGSRLTVL.